This section outlines one TCR beta chain sequence together with its context. Antigen specificity is unknown. The data stem from a study of T cell repertoires in cytomegalovirus infection. Study as a whole: Matching HLA type and CMV infection were both indicated by public TCR beta signatures.

TCRdb recomputed calls from the reads with MiXCR, one row per CDR3 protein. Here the sample spans about 890,000 distinct CDR3 sequences, less than 40% being singletons. The CDR3 is 15 amino acids. Germline values: CDR1 MNHEY, CDR2 SMNVEV (reference sequence). V was trimmed by 4 bases and J by 3 bases, leaving 15 bases between them. The genes are TRBV27 and TRBJ1-1; no clear D. Sequenced here: cultured CD8+ T cells from PBMCs, sampled from culture after CMV antigen stimulation. The TCR comes from a human donor in good health (CMV status not recorded). Some clones in this sample may be carry-over from other donors' samples. CDR3 coding DNA: TGTGCCAGCAGTTCCTCGGACGGAGTAGACACTGAAGCTTTCTTT. As protein: CASSSSDGVDTEAFF.